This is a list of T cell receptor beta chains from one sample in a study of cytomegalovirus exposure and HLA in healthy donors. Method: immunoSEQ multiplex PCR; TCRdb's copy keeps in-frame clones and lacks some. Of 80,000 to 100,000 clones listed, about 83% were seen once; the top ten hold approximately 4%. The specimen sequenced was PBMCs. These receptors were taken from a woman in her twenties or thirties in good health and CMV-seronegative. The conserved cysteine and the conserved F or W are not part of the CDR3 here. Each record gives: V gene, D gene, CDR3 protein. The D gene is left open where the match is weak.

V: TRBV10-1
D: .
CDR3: ASSESGGPKGAQY

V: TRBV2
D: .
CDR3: ASSEMDSNYEQY

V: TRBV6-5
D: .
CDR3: ASSRGISYGYT

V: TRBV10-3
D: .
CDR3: AISEDSGNTIY

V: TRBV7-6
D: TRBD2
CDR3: ASSLTSGGVKEQF

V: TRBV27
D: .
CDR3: ASTSRRQSGELF

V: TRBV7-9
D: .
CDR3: ASTRSGPDTQY

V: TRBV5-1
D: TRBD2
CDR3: ASQPLAGGLNEQF

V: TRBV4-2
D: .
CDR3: ASSHLGTEETQY

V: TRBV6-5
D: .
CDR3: ASSYGGATYGYT

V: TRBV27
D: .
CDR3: ASAPRRGNTEAF

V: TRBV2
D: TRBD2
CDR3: ASRGTSGRNEQF

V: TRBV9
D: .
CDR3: ASSQGGQETQY

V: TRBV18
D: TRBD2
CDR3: ASSPRSAGGPRNEQF

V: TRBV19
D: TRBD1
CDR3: ASSTGTGVGQPQH

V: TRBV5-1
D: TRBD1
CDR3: ASSLSGTGLEAF

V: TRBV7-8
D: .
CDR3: ASMRQLLAMEWASNYEQY

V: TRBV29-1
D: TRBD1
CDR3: SVQTGGGYGYT

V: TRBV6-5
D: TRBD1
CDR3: ASSRTGSRKKLF

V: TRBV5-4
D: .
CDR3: ASSLEGTPHGGTPYEQY

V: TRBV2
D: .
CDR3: ASSESSGNQPQH

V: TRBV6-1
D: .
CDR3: ASRGDISGNTIY

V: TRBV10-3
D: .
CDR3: AIRAGADKGYGYT

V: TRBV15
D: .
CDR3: ATSRDGQLAGQPQH

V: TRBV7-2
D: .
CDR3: ASSLGSLAAGEQY

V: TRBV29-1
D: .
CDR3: SVEGPGGGYGYT

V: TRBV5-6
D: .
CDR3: ASSLERGWYNEQF